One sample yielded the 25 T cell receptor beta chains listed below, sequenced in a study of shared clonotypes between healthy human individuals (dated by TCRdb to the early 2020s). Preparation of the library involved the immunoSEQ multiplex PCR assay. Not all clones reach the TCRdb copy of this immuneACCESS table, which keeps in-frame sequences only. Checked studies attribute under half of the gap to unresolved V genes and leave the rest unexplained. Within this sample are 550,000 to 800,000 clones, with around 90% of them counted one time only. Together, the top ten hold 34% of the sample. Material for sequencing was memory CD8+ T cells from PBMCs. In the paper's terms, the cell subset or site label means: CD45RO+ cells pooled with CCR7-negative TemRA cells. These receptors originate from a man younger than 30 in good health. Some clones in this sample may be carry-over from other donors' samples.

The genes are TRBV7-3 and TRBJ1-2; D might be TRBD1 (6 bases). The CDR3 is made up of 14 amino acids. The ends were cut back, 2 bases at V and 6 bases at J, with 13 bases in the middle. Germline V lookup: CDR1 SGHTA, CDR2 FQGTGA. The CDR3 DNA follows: TGTGCCAGCAGCTTAGTTTCGGGGGGCGATGGCTACACCTTC. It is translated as CASSLVSGGDGYTF.

CDR3 amino acids: CASSYSRTGSYNEQFF. The CDR3 DNA follows: TGTGCCAGCAGTTACTCGAGGACAGGCTCCTACAATGAGCAGTTCTTC. The gene calls are TRBV6-5 and TRBJ2-1; 7 bases align to TRBD1. Losses at the gene ends were 0 bases for V and 0 bases for J; bases not matched to a gene: 2. This CDR3 has 16 residues. Germline values: CDR1 MNHEY, CDR2 SVGAGI.

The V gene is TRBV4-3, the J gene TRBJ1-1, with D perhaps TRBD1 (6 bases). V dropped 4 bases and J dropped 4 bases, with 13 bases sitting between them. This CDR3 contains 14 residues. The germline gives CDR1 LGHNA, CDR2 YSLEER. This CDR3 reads CASSLSLGGTEAFF. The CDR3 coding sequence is TGCGCCAGCAGCCTTAGTTTAGGGGGCACTGAAGCTTTCTTT.

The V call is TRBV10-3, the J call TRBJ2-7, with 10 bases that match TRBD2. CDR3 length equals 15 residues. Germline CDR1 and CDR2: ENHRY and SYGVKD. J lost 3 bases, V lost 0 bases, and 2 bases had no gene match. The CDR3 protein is CAISESTSGRYEQYF. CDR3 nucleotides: TGTGCCATCAGTGAGTCGACTAGCGGGCGCTACGAGCAGTACTTC.

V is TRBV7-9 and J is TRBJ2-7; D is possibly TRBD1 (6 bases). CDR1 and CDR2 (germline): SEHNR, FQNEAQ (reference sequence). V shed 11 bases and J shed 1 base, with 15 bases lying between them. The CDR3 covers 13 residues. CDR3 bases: TGTGCCGGTGAACCTGGGACATCCTACGAGCAGTACTTC. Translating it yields CAGEPGTSYEQYF.

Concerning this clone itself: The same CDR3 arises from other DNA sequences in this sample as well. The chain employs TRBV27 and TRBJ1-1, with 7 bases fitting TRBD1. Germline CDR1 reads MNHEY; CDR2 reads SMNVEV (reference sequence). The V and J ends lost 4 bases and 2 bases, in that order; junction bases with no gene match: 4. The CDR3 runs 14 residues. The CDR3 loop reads CASSYRQGNTEAFF. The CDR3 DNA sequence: TGTGCCAGCAGTTATCGACAGGGCAACACTGAAGCTTTCTTT.

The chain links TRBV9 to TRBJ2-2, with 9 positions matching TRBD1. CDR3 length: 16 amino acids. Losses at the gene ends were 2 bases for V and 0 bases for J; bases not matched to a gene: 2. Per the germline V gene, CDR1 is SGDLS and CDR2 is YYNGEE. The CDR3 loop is CASSVGQGSNTGELFF. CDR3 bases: TGTGCCAGCAGCGTGGGACAGGGCTCGAACACCGGGGAGCTGTTTTTT.

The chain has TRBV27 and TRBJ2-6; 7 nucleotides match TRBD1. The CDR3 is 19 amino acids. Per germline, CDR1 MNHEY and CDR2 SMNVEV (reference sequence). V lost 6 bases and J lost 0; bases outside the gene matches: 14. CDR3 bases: TGTGCCAGCAGCCTATCTCCCGGACAGGAAAGCTCTGGGGCCAACGTCCTGACTTTC. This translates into CASSLSPGQESSGANVLTF.

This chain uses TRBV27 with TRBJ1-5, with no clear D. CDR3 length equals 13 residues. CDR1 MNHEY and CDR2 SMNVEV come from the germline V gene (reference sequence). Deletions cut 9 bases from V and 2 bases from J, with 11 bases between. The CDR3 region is CASRSTGNQPQHF. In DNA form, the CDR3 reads TGTGCCAGTCGAAGTACGGGCAATCAGCCCCAGCATTTT.

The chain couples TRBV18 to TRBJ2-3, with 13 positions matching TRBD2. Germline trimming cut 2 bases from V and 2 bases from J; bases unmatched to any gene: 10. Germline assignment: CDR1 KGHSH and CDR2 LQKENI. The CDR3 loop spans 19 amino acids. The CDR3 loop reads CASSPGTSGNPGDTDTQYF. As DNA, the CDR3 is TGTGCCAGCTCACCAGGGACTAGCGGGAACCCCGGGGACACAGATACGCAGTATTTT.

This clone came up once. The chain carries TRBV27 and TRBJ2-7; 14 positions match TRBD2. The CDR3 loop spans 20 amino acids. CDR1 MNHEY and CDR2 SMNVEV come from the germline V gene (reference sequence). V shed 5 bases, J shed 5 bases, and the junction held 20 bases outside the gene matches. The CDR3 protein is CASSLDPPGTSGSRSNEQYF. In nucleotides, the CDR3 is TGTGCCAGCAGTCTAGATCCCCCCGGGACTAGCGGGAGTAGGTCCAACGAGCAGTACTTC.

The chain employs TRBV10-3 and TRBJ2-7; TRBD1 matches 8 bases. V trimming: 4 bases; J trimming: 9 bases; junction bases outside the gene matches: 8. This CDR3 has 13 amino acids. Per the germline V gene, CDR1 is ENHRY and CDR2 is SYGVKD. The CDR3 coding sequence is TGTGCCATCAGTGCAGGGGGCCGGGTCGGGCAGTACTTC. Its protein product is CAISAGGRVGQYF.

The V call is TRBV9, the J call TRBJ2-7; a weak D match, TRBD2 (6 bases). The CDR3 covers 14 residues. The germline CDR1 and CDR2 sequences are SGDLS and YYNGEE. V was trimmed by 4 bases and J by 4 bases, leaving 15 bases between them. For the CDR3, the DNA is TGTGCCAGCAGCTTTACTAGCACACCGTACGAGCAGTACTTC. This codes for CASSFTSTPYEQYF.

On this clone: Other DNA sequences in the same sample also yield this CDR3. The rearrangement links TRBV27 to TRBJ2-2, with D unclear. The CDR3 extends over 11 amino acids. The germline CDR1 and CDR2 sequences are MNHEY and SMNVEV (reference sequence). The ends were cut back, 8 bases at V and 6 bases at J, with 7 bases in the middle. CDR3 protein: CASAEAGELFF. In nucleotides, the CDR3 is TGTGCCAGCGCGGAAGCCGGGGAGCTGTTTTTT.

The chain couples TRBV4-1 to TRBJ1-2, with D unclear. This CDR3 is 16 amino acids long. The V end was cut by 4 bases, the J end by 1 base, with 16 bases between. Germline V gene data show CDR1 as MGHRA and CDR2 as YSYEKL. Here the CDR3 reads CASSPKGSNLNYGYTF. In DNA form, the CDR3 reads TGCGCCAGCAGCCCAAAGGGCAGCAACCTTAACTATGGCTACACCTTC.

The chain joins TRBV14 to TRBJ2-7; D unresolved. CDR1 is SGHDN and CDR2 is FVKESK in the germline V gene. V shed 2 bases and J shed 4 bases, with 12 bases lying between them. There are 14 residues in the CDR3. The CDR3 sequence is CASSQSYSNYEQYF. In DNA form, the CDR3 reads TGTGCCAGCAGCCAATCGTATAGCAATTACGAGCAGTACTTC.

Here the CDR3 DNA reads TGTGCCGGGACCAGGGAAACATATGGCTACACCTTC. Translating it yields CAGTRETYGYTF. This sequence joins TRBV30 and TRBJ1-2; tentative D call: TRBD1 (5 bases). CDR1 and CDR2 from the germline V gene are GTSNPN and SVGIG (reference sequence). The CDR3 extends over 12 amino acids. V lost 8 bases and J lost 5, with 15 bases in between.

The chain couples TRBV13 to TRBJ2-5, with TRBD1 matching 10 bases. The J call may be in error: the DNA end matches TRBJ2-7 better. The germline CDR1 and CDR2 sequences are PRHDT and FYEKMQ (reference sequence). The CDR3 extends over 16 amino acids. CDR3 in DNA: TGTGCCAGCAGCTCCACGGGACAGGGGCCCTCCTACGAGCAGTACTTC. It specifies CASSSTGQGPSYEQYF.

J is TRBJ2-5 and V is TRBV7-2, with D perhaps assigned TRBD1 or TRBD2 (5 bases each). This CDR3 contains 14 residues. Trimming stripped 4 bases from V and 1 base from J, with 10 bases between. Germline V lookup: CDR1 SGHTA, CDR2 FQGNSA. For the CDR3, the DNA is TGTGCCAGCAGCTCGCCCGGGGCCCAAGAGACCCAGTACTTC. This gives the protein CASSSPGAQETQYF.

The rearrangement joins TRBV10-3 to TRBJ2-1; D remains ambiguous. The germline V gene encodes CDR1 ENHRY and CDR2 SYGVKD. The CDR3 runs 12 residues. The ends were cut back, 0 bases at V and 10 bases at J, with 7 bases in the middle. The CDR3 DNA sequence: TGTGCCATCAGTGAGTCAACCCACGAGCAGTTCTTC. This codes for CAISESTHEQFF.

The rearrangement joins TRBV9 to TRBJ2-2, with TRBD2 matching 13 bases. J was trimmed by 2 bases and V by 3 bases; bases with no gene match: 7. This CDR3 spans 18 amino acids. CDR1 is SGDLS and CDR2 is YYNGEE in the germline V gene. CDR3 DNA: TGTGCCAGCAGCGGGACTAGCGGGAGACATACAAACACCGGGGAGCTGTTTTTT. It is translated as CASSGTSGRHTNTGELFF.

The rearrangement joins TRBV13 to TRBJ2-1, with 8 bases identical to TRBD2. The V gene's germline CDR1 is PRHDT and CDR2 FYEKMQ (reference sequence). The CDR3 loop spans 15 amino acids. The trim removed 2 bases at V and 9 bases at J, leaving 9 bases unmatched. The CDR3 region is CASSLYQREPSEQFF. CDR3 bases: TGTGCCAGCAGCTTATACCAGCGGGAGCCGAGTGAGCAGTTCTTC. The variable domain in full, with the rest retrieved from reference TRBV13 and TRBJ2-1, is AAGVIQSPRHLIKEKRETATLKCYPIPRHDTVYWYQQGPGQDPQFLISFYEKMQSDKGSIPDRFSAQQFSDYHSELNMSSLELGDSALYFCASSLYQREPSEQFFGPGTRLTVL.

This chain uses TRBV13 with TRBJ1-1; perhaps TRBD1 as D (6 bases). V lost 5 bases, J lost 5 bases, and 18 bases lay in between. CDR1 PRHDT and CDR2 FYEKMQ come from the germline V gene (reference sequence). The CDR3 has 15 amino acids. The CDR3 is CASSLPWTDPTEAFF. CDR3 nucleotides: TGTGCCAGCAGCCTACCCTGGACAGACCCAACTGAAGCTTTCTTT.

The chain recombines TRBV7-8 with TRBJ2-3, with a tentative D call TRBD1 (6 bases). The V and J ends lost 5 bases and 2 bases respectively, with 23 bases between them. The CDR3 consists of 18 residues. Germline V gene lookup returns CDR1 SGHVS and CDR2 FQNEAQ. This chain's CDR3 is CASSGDLDRPLVTDTQYF. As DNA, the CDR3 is TGTGCCAGCAGCGGAGACTTGGACAGACCGCTAGTCACAGATACGCAGTATTTT.

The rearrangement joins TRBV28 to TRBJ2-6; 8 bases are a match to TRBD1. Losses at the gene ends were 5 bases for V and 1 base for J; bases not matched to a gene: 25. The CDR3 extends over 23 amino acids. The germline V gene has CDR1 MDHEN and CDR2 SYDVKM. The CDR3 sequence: CASSTSGPFNGGQVLSGANVLTF. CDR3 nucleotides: TGTGCCAGCAGTACCAGCGGCCCTTTTAACGGGGGACAGGTTTTATCTGGGGCCAACGTCCTGACTTTC.